This TCR beta chain is drawn from a study of T cell responses to AZD1222 COVID-19 vaccine. Profiling relied on immunoSEQ multiplex PCR, and the TCRdb table lists in-frame clones only, not all of them. Counted here are 75,000 or so clones, more than 85% occurring once; the ten biggest clones make up less than 35%. This clone was seen a single time. Per germline, CDR1 MNHEY and CDR2 SVGEGT. The CDR3 runs to 16 residues. Trimming left V 6 bases short and J 0 bases short, with 17 bases between. This clonotype was sampled from an adult who received the AZD1222 COVID-19 vaccine. The chain is built from TRBV6-2 or TRBV6-3 and TRBJ1-2, with D possibly matching TRBD1 (5 bases). Sequences were derived from peripheral blood, sampled 28 days after the second AZD1222 dose. Here the CDR3 reads CASSLMDTATNYGYTF. The CDR3 nucleotides read TGTGCCAGCAGCCTAATGGACACGGCTACTAACTATGGCTACACCTTC.